This entry lists 18 T cell receptor beta chains sequenced from one sample in a study of blood T cell repertoires in COVID-19. Some clones are missing from TCRdb's copy, which holds only in-frame ones; the method was immunoSEQ multiplex PCR. Here the sample spans some 180,000 clones, nearly 80% being singletons. Sequencing input: PBMCs or T cells enriched from blood (not recorded which). The receptors come from a man aged 55 to 70 who had been exposed to COVID-19.

The chain employs TRBV10-2 and TRBJ1-5, with D tentatively TRBD1 (6 bases). There are 14 residues in the CDR3. V was cut by 10 bases and J by 5 bases, with 18 bases left in between. Germline V gives CDR1 WSHSY, CDR2 SAAADI. The CDR3 here is CATSRGQLDQPQHF. The DNA of the CDR3 is TGCGCCACTTCCCGGGGACAACTTGATCAGCCCCAGCATTTT.

J is TRBJ1-1 and V is TRBV5-1; 11 bases line up with TRBD1. The germline V gene encodes CDR1 SGHRS and CDR2 YFSETQ. This CDR3 has 19 residues. Trimming at V came to 2 bases and at J to 4 bases, leaving 16 bases not matched to a gene. The CDR3 here is CASSFPITGTGGRGTEAFF. As DNA, the CDR3 is TGCGCCAGCAGCTTCCCAATAACCGGGACAGGGGGTCGGGGCACTGAAGCTTTCTTT.

The rearrangement links TRBV7-5 to TRBJ1-5. TRBV7-5 is labeled a pseudogene. The CDR3 sequence is 15 residues long. DNA of the CDR3: TGTGTCAGGCCAGGGAGGGAAACTAGCAATCAGCCCCAGCATTTT. Its protein product is CVRPGRETSNQPQHF.

The V gene is TRBV7-2, the J gene TRBJ2-1; D gene ambiguous. Germline V CDR1 and CDR2: SGHTA, FQGNSA. The germline V and J ends were trimmed by 1 base and 7 bases, with 8 bases remaining between them. The CDR3 runs 13 residues. The CDR3 region has the DNA TGTGCCAGCAGCTTAGTCGTACGGAATGAGCAGTTCTTC. Translating it yields CASSLVVRNEQFF.

V gene TRBV7-8 combines with J gene TRBJ2-5, with 9 bases that match TRBD1. The J segment lost 1 base and the V segment lost 1 base, leaving 1 base of the junction unmatched. This CDR3 is built from 15 residues. Germline CDR1 is SGHVS and CDR2 is FQNEAQ. CDR3 coding DNA: TGTGCCAGCAGCTTAGAACAGGGGGCCCAAGAGACCCAGTACTTC. This encodes CASSLEQGAQETQYF.

The chain couples TRBV2 to TRBJ1-3; 9 bases align to TRBD1. The V gene end was trimmed by 6 bases and the J gene end by 7 bases; junction bases not matched to a gene: 1. In germline, CDR1 is SNHLY, CDR2 FYNNEI. CDR3 length equals 12 residues. Here the CDR3 DNA reads TGTGCCAGCAGCGGACAGGGGAACACCATATATTTT. It translates to CASSGQGNTIYF.

The CDR3 nucleotides are TGTGCCAGCAGCTTAGAATGGACAGGGGGTTACGAGCAGTACTTC. Translated, it gives CASSLEWTGGYEQYF. The chain combines TRBV11-2 with TRBJ2-7; 10 bases are a match to TRBD1. The CDR3 is made up of 15 amino acids. Germline values: CDR1 SGHAT, CDR2 FQNNGV. J was trimmed by 4 bases and V by 0 bases; bases with no gene match: 3.

This chain joins TRBV11-2 and TRBJ2-1; 7 nucleotides line up with TRBD1. V trimming: 4 bases; J trimming: 9 bases; junction bases outside the gene matches: 15. This CDR3 spans 16 amino acids. Germline V gives CDR1 SGHAT, CDR2 FQNNGV. CDR3 region: CASSSANPKGGGEQFF. Written as DNA, the CDR3 is TGTGCCAGCAGCTCGGCGAACCCAAAAGGGGGCGGTGAGCAGTTCTTC. The full variable domain, its missing parts supplied by reference TRBV11-2 and TRBJ2-1, is EAGVAQSPRYKIIEKRQSVAFWCNPISGHATLYWYQQILGQGPKLLIQFQNNGVVDDSQLPKDRFSAERLKGVDSTLKIQPAKLEDSAVYLCASSSANPKGGGEQFFGPGTRLTVL.

With respect to this clone: This same CDR3 is encoded by further DNA sequences in the sample. V and J are TRBV2 and TRBJ1-1; D not resolved. V lost 6 bases and J 0 bases, leaving 11 bases between the germline ends. From germline, CDR1 is SNHLY and CDR2 FYNNEI. The CDR3 contains 14 residues. CDR3 protein: CASSVDTLNTEAFF. In DNA, the CDR3 is TGTGCCAGCAGCGTTGACACCTTGAACACTGAAGCTTTCTTT.

The chain joins TRBV7-8 to TRBJ2-7; D unresolved. Germline V gene data show CDR1 as SGHVS and CDR2 as FQNEAQ. Trimming removed 3 bases from V and 2 bases from J, with 11 bases in between. This CDR3 is built from 14 residues. CDR3 nucleotides: TGTGCCAGCAGCTTCGAGACAAGAGCCTACGAGCAGTACTTC. Encoded protein: CASSFETRAYEQYF.

This clone was recorded only once. The chain uses TRBV5-1 and TRBJ2-5; TRBD2 agrees at 9 bases. The V and J ends lost 2 bases and 2 bases, in that order; junction bases with no gene match: 4. There are 15 residues in the CDR3. CDR1 and CDR2 from the germline V gene are SGHRS and YFSETQ. The CDR3 is CASSFRGLAQETQYF. The CDR3 nucleotides read TGCGCCAGCAGCTTCCGAGGACTAGCGCAAGAGACCCAGTACTTC.

The J gene is TRBJ2-3, the V gene TRBV29-1, with TRBD2 identical over 8 bases. V lost 7 bases, J lost 1 base, and 7 bases stayed unmatched. CDR3 length: 14 residues. Germline CDR1 is SQVTM and CDR2 is ANQGSEA. The CDR3 sequence is CSASPSGRTDTQYF. The CDR3 region has the DNA TGCAGCGCGTCCCCTAGCGGGCGCACAGATACGCAGTATTTT.

The chain has TRBV7-2 and TRBJ2-5, with a possible D match to TRBD1 (5 bases). V lost 9 bases, J lost 5 bases, and 16 bases lay in between. Germline loops: CDR1 SGHTA, CDR2 FQGNSA. The CDR3 extends over 13 amino acids. CDR3 DNA: TGTGCCAGGGGGTCTGGGGCGCCGGAGACCCAGTACTTC. Its protein product is CARGSGAPETQYF.

This clone has a single count. The chain carries TRBV24-1 and TRBJ1-3, with TRBD1 matching 7 bases. Unmatched junction bases numbered 7, after V lost 2 bases and J lost 4 bases. Germline CDR1 and CDR2: KGHDR and SFDVKD. The CDR3 totals 16 residues. The CDR3 bases are TGTGCCACCAGTGATTCTGGGACAGAGTCAGGAAACACCATATATTTT. Encoded protein: CATSDSGTESGNTIYF.

CDR3 in amino acids: CASSLGGRTSTDTQYF. The CDR3 nucleotides are TGCGCCAGCAGCTTGGGGGGGCGAACCAGCACAGATACGCAGTATTTT. J is TRBJ2-3 and V is TRBV5-1, with D perhaps matching TRBD1 (6 bases). The CDR3 has 16 amino acids. Germline V gene lookup returns CDR1 SGHRS and CDR2 YFSETQ. V lost 0 bases, J lost 0 bases, and 11 bases lay in between.

On this clone itself: The same CDR3 is also encoded by other DNA sequences in this sample. The rearrangement links TRBV7-2 to TRBJ2-1, with D possibly TRBD2 on 5 matching bases. The germline V gene has CDR1 SGHTA and CDR2 FQGNSA. Trimming removed 0 bases from V and 1 base from J, with 10 bases in between. The CDR3 has 16 amino acids. CDR3 in amino acids: CASSLAASGSYNEQFF. The CDR3 DNA is TGTGCCAGCAGCTTAGCGGCCAGCGGTTCCTACAATGAGCAGTTCTTC. The variable domain in full, with the rest retrieved from reference TRBV7-2 and TRBJ2-1, is GAGVSQSPSNKVTEKGKDVELRCDPISGHTALYWYRQSLGQGLEFLIYFQGNSAPDKSGLPSDRFSAERTGGSVSTLTIQRTQQEDSAVYLCASSLAASGSYNEQFFGPGTRLTVL.

V is TRBV27 and J is TRBJ1-1, with 8 bases aligning to TRBD1. The CDR3 has 15 amino acids. Trimming removed 5 bases from V and 2 bases from J; junction bases left unmatched: 7. CDR1 and CDR2 from the germline V gene are MNHEY and SMNVEV (reference sequence). The CDR3 sequence is CASSPTTGANTEAFF. Written as DNA, the CDR3 is TGTGCCAGCAGTCCAACGACAGGGGCTAACACTGAAGCTTTCTTT.

The CDR3 coding sequence is TGTGCCAGCAGCTTAGTATTTTTCGGGAGGGTCTTAAACATTCAGTACTTC. Its translation is CASSLVFFGRVLNIQYF. The chain carries TRBV11-2 and TRBJ2-4, with 8 bases aligning to TRBD2. V lost 1 base and J lost 6; bases outside the gene matches: 11. Germline V gene sequence: CDR1 SGHAT, CDR2 FQNNGV. The CDR3 extends over 17 amino acids.